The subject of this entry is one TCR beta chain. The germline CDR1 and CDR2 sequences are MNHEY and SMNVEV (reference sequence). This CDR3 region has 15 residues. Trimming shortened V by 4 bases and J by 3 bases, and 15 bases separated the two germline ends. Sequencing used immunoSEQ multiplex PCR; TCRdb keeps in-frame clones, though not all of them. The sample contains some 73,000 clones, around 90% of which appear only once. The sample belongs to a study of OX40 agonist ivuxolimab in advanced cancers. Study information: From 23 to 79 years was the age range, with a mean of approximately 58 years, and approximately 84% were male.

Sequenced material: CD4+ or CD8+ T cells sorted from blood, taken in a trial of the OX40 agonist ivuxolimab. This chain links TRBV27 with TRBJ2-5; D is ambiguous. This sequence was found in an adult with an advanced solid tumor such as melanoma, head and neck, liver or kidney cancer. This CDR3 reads CASSSRLGSEETQYF. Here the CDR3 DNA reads TGTGCCAGCAGTTCGCGCCTGGGCTCCGAAGAGACCCAGTACTTC.